This T cell receptor (beta chain) is from a study of blood T cell repertoires in COVID-19. Study context: PBMCs, B-cell-depleted T cells, or T cells provided the cDNA or gDNA that made up the material.

The V and J ends lost 3 bases and 0 bases, in that order; junction bases with no gene match: 8. This CDR3 is 19 amino acids long. Germline CDR1 and CDR2: SGHNT and YYREEE (reference sequence). Seattle cases were enrolled at active infection and followed longitudinally. The assay was immunoSEQ multiplex PCR, and TCRdb's table has in-frame clones only and misses some. The sample lists 120,000 to 150,000 clones, approximately 83% occurring once. The sample was peripheral blood. This sequence originates from a woman aged 55-70 years with COVID-19, enrolled during active disease. The rearrangement uses TRBV5-4 and TRBJ2-2; 13 nucleotides agree with TRBD2. This CDR3 reads CASSSPTSGGGTNTGELFF. Written as DNA, the CDR3 is TGTGCCAGCAGCTCTCCAACTAGCGGGGGGGGAACGAACACCGGGGAGCTGTTTTTT.